These 21 T cell receptor beta chains originate from one sample sequenced in a study of HIV-infected children after antiretroviral therapy interruption. The TCR library was built from RNA with a 3' RACE protocol and unique molecular identifiers. TCRdb used MiXCR to reprocess the 3' RACE reads, holding one entry per CDR3 protein. The table records about 89,000 distinct CDR3 sequences, under 8% of them present only once. Sample treatment: PENTA 11 planned treatment interruption arm or continuous ART arm. This material consisted of CD45RA+ CD4+ T cells from PBMCs, pooled from several time points, taken from a donor given antiretroviral therapy, either interrupted or continuous. The subset here: naive CD4+ CD45RA+ CD45RO- T cells. Receptors originate from a pool of human donors with HIV.

This clonotype was recorded at least ten times. The V call is TRBV4-2, the J call TRBJ1-2; D is possibly TRBD1 (6 bases). This CDR3 contains 13 residues. Trimming stripped 7 bases from V and 6 bases from J, with 15 bases between. Germline lookup yields CDR1 LGHNA and CDR2 YNFKEQ. CDR3 sequence: CASTKGPGDGYTF. CDR3 nucleotide sequence: TGTGCCAGCACCAAGGGACCAGGGGATGGCTACACCTTC.

This clonotype was seen repeatedly, ten times or more. This chain uses TRBV27 with TRBJ2-1, with TRBD2 identical over 12 bases. The CDR3 length is 16 residues. The J segment lost 0 bases and the V segment lost 6 bases, leaving 3 bases of the junction unmatched. Germline CDR1 is MNHEY and CDR2 is SMNVEV (reference sequence). In nucleotides, the CDR3 is TGTGCCAGCAGCACGGGACTAGCGGGCTCCTACAATGAGCAGTTCTTC. This gives the protein CASSTGLAGSYNEQFF.

This chain uses TRBV9 with TRBJ1-3; maybe TRBD1 (5 bases). With 4 bases removed from V and 4 bases from J, the gap between germline ends came to 12 bases. Germline loops: CDR1 SGDLS, CDR2 YYNGEE. This CDR3 is 14 amino acids long. The CDR3 bases are TGTGCCAGCAGCTTCAGGGAAGGAGGAAACACCATATATTTT. This encodes CASSFREGGNTIYF.

This clonotype has at least ten counts. The V gene is TRBV20-1, the J gene TRBJ2-7; D tentatively fits TRBD1 or TRBD2 (5 bases each). V was pared by 6 bases and J by 2 bases, with 11 bases between. The CDR3 extends over 12 amino acids. The germline gives CDR1 DFQATT, CDR2 SNEGSKA (reference sequence). The CDR3 DNA follows: TGCAGTGCAAGGGACGCAGCCTACGAGCAGTACTTC. Translated, it gives CSARDAAYEQYF.

The sample holds many counts of this clonotype. CDR3 region: CSASALAGGLSYNEQFF. The DNA for the CDR3 is TGCAGTGCTAGCGCGCTAGCGGGGGGACTATCCTACAATGAGCAGTTCTTC. V and J are TRBV20-1 and TRBJ2-1; 11 bases map to TRBD2. This CDR3 has 17 residues. The germline gives CDR1 DFQATT, CDR2 SNEGSKA (reference sequence). V lost 3 bases and J lost 1; bases outside the gene matches: 8.

About this clonotype: The junction differs from germline at one of its ends, possibly a read error. The rearrangement links TRBV5-1 to TRBJ2-3; 9 bases are shared with TRBD2. The CDR3 has 17 residues. Germline V CDR1 and CDR2: SGHRS, YFSETQ. CDR3 DNA: TGCGCCAGCAGCGCTCTAGCGGGGCTCTCTAGCACAGATACGCAGTATTTC. This translates into CASSALAGLSSTDTQYF.

This clonotype was found a few times. This chain links TRBV11-2 with TRBJ2-1, with TRBD2 identical over 10 bases. The CDR3 has 15 amino acids. Unmatched junction bases numbered 6, after V lost 5 bases and J lost 5 bases. The germline gives CDR1 SGHAT, CDR2 FQNNGV. The CDR3 bases are TGTGCCAGCAGCCATGGACTAGCGGTAAACAATGAGCAGTTCTTC. Translation: CASSHGLAVNNEQFF.

Many counts were recorded for this clonotype. The rearrangement joins TRBV6-1 to TRBJ2-3; tentatively, D is TRBD1 (6 bases). CDR1 is MNHNS, CDR2 SASEGT, per germline. There are 14 residues in the CDR3. The V end lost 3 bases, the J end lost 3 bases, and 10 bases lay between the germline ends. Here the CDR3 DNA reads TGTGCCAGCAGTGAGGACAGACAGACAGATACGCAGTATTTT. This translates into CASSEDRQTDTQYF.

Ten or more counts support this clonotype. This chain joins TRBV29-1 and TRBJ1-5; D remains ambiguous. Germline CDR1 and CDR2: SQVTM and ANQGSEA. V gave up 6 bases and J gave up 2 bases, with 11 bases separating them. CDR3 length equals 13 residues. This CDR3 is CSVGQDGNQPQHF. The DNA of the CDR3 is TGCAGCGTCGGGCAGGATGGCAATCAGCCCCAGCATTTT.

This clonotype has at least ten counts. The chain employs TRBV5-1 and TRBJ2-1, with 7 bases identical to TRBD2. CDR1 and CDR2 from the germline V gene are SGHRS and YFSETQ. The V and J ends lost 6 bases and 7 bases, in that order; junction bases with no gene match: 16. The CDR3 has 16 residues. The CDR3 nucleotides are TGCGCCAGCACCCGGTCGGGACGGGAGGAGCGGAATGAGCAGTTCTTC. Protein: CASTRSGREERNEQFF.

This clonotype came up many times. V is TRBV12-5 and J is TRBJ2-3; the match to TRBD2 covers 11 bases. V was pared by 5 bases and J by 2 bases, with 6 bases of the junction left unmatched. Germline V lookup: CDR1 LGHNT, CDR2 FRNRAP. The length of the CDR3 is 16 residues. CDR3 region: CASGPLAGGPTDTQYF. The CDR3 DNA follows: TGTGCTAGTGGTCCCCTAGCGGGGGGCCCCACAGATACGCAGTATTTT.

This clonotype was recorded many times. The rearrangement links TRBV25-1 to TRBJ1-3; D not certain. The CDR3 loop spans 13 amino acids. The germline V and J ends were trimmed by 6 bases and 3 bases, with 9 bases remaining between them. Germline CDR1 and CDR2: MGHDK and SYGVNS. CDR3 protein: CASSRGGGNTIYF. The CDR3 DNA sequence: TGTGCCAGCAGCCGGGGAGGTGGAAACACCATATATTTT. The variable domain in full, with the rest retrieved from reference TRBV25-1 and TRBJ1-3, is EADIYQTPRYLVIGTGKKITLECSQTMGHDKMYWYQQDPGMELHLIHYSYGVNSTEKGDLSSESTVSRIRTEHFPLTLESARPSHTSQYLCASSRGGGNTIYFGEGSWLTVV.

This clonotype was seen many times. The chain combines TRBV18 with TRBJ1-1; unclear D gene. The CDR3 contains 16 residues. V lost 2 bases and J lost 1, with 14 bases in between. Germline-derived CDR1 and CDR2 are KGHSH and LQKENI. CDR3 bases: TGTGCCAGCTCACCAAGGAGAGGTGGGGAGAACACTGAAGCTTTCTTT. Its translation is CASSPRRGGENTEAFF.

The rearrangement links TRBV19 to TRBJ2-5; weak D call: TRBD2 (5 bases). V was pared by 3 bases and J by 1 base, with 18 bases between. Germline V gene data show CDR1 as LNHDA and CDR2 as SQIVND (reference sequence). This CDR3 has 17 amino acids. CDR3 region: CASSISLFGGSQETQYF. DNA for the CDR3: TGTGCCAGTAGTATTTCGCTGTTTGGAGGCAGCCAAGAGACCCAGTACTTC.

In its sample, this clonotype was seen many times. The chain is built from TRBV12-3 or TRBV12-4 and TRBJ2-2; D is unclear. This CDR3 has 15 residues. V was shortened by 6 bases and J by 3 bases, with 14 bases between the two germline ends. DNA for the CDR3: TGTGCCAGCAGGAGTTGGGATTTTGACACCGGGGAGCTGTTTTTT. It specifies CASRSWDFDTGELFF.

This clonotype has at least ten counts. The V and J genes are TRBV15 and TRBJ2-7; D is tentatively TRBD1 or TRBD2 (5 bases each). CDR3 length: 19 residues. Trimming took off 0 bases at V and 2 bases at J, with 23 bases between the two ends. Germline CDR1 is LNHNV and CDR2 is YYDKDF (reference sequence). As DNA, the CDR3 is TGTGCCACCAGCAGAGACACGAGTTTTCCGGGACCCAGTGCCTACGAGCAGTACTTC. It yields the protein CATSRDTSFPGPSAYEQYF.

Ten or more counts support this clonotype. V gene TRBV7-9 combines with J gene TRBJ2-1; D is possibly TRBD2 (5 bases). The V end lost 2 bases, the J end lost 4 bases, and 21 bases lay between the germline ends. CDR3 length: 18 residues. Germline V gene sequence: CDR1 SEHNR, CDR2 FQNEAQ (reference sequence). The CDR3: CASSLLPPREGGYNEQFF. Written as DNA, the CDR3 is TGTGCCAGCAGCTTATTGCCCCCACGGGAAGGCGGTTACAATGAGCAGTTCTTC.

This clonotype has ten or more counts. The genes are TRBV11-3 and TRBJ1-6; TRBD1 matches at 12 bases. Germline CDR1 reads SGHNT; CDR2 reads YENEEA. The CDR3 covers 18 residues. V gave up 5 bases and J gave up 7 bases; unmatched junction bases: 12. The chain's CDR3 is CASSPGTGGHPGNSPLHF. The CDR3, as DNA: TGTGCCAGCAGCCCCGGGACAGGGGGCCATCCTGGGAATTCACCCCTCCACTTT.

This clonotype was seen only a few times. V and J are TRBV20-1 and TRBJ2-5; 9 nucleotides agree with TRBD1. The CDR3 is 15 residues long. Germline CDR1 and CDR2: DFQATT and SNEGSKA (reference sequence). V was clipped by 5 bases and J by 4 bases; unmatched bases: 11. CDR3 sequence reads: CSAHPETGGRETQYF. The CDR3 DNA reads as TGCAGTGCTCATCCAGAGACAGGGGGTCGAGAGACCCAGTACTTC.

The rearrangement joins TRBV28 to TRBJ1-2; no reliable D call. CDR1 is MDHEN, CDR2 SYDVKM, per germline. Trimming took 5 bases from V and 6 from J, leaving 19 bases between them. The CDR3 spans 15 residues. The CDR3 sequence: CASSVARHFRNGYTF. Here the CDR3 DNA reads TGTGCCAGCAGTGTAGCAAGACACTTCAGGAATGGCTACACCTTC.

This clonotype has a handful of counts. The chain couples TRBV5-5 to TRBJ1-4, with TRBD1 matching over 8 bases. CDR1 and CDR2 (germline): SGHKS, YYEKEE (reference sequence). V shed 4 bases, J shed 6 bases, and the junction held 8 bases outside the gene matches. This CDR3 contains 15 residues. CDR3 amino acids: CASSHPTGVYEKLFF. The CDR3 nucleotides are TGTGCCAGCAGCCACCCGACAGGGGTTTATGAAAAACTGTTTTTT. The complete variable domain, with remaining parts taken from reference TRBV5-5 and TRBJ1-4, reads DAGVTQSPTHLIKTRGQQVTLRCSPISGHKSVSWYQQVLGQGPQFIFQYYEKEERGRGNFPDRFSARQFPNYSSELNVNALLLGDSALYLCASSHPTGVYEKLFFGSGTQLSVL.